The 11 T cell receptor beta chains below were found in one sample sequenced in a study of T cells in localized non-small cell lung cancer. Data came from immunoSEQ multiplex PCR; TCRdb stores just in-frame clones and leaves some out. This sample has about 3,000 clones, with around 25% found just once. Material: lung tumor tissue, obtained before any cancer treatment. The receptor set was obtained from a woman aged 40-69 years with stage I lung adenocarcinoma.

The sample holds many counts of this clone. This chain uses TRBV9 with TRBJ2-3; no clear D gene. Trimming stripped 1 base from V and 6 bases from J, with 12 bases between. The CDR3 is made up of 14 amino acids. Germline V CDR1 and CDR2: SGDLS, YYNGEE. In DNA form, the CDR3 reads TGTGCCAGCAGCGTACAGTCCACGGACGATACGCAGTATTTT. Its translation is CASSVQSTDDTQYF.

The V and J genes are TRBV19 and TRBJ2-5, with 8 bases identical to TRBD1. V was pared by 3 bases and J by 4 bases, with 4 bases of the junction left unmatched. Germline CDR1 is LNHDA and CDR2 is SQIVND (reference sequence). This CDR3 is 14 amino acids long. The CDR3 is CASSITGGRETQYF. The CDR3 DNA follows: TGTGCCAGTAGTATCACAGGGGGACGAGAGACCCAGTACTTC.

The chain is built from TRBV18 and TRBJ1-5, with D possibly matching TRBD1 (5 bases). The CDR3 has 14 residues. Trimming pared 3 bases from V and 5 bases from J, leaving 11 bases between. CDR1 and CDR2 from the germline V gene are KGHSH and LQKENI. CDR3 sequence (DNA): TGTGCCAGCTCACCTTCAGGGTTGGATCAGCCCCAGCATTTT. It specifies CASSPSGLDQPQHF.

The chain uses TRBV6-8 and TRBJ1-1; no clear D. Germline CDR1 is MNHGY and CDR2 is SAAAGT. With 7 bases removed from V and 0 bases from J, the gap between germline ends came to 15 bases. The CDR3 is made up of 15 amino acids. This CDR3 reads CASTTRMALNTEAFF. DNA of the CDR3: TGTGCCAGCACCACGAGGATGGCTTTGAACACTGAAGCTTTCTTT.

By share, this clone ranks as medium-sized. The chain joins TRBV11-3 to TRBJ2-1; D possibly corresponds to TRBD2 (6 bases). The CDR3 is made up of 16 amino acids. The germline V gene has CDR1 SGHNT and CDR2 YENEEA. V gave up 3 bases and J gave up 7 bases, with 19 bases separating them. CDR3 bases: TGTGCCAGCAGCTTGGAAGGGCGGGGCGCCTTGAATGAGCAGTTCTTC. Amino acids: CASSLEGRGALNEQFF.

The chain links TRBV5-1 to TRBJ2-2; maybe TRBD2 (5 bases). Germline V gene data show CDR1 as SGHRS and CDR2 as YFSETQ. CDR3 length: 15 amino acids. Trimming took off 2 bases at V and 2 bases at J, with 10 bases between the two ends. The CDR3 sequence: CASSLREFNTGELFF. CDR3 nucleotide sequence: TGCGCCAGCAGCTTACGGGAATTCAACACCGGGGAGCTGTTTTTT.

The chain joins TRBV6-8 to TRBJ2-2; D assignment may be TRBD1 or TRBD2 (5 bases each). V lost 0 bases, J lost 0 bases, and 5 bases lay in between. The germline CDR1 and CDR2 sequences are MNHGY and SAAAGT. This CDR3 has 15 residues. This CDR3 is CASSYSGPNTGELFF. The DNA of the CDR3 is TGTGCCAGCAGTTACTCGGGACCGAACACCGGGGAGCTGTTTTTT.

In its sample, this clone ranks as medium-sized (0.01 to 0.1%). As DNA, the CDR3 is TGTGCCAGCAGCGTCGAGGGCCGGGGGGTGGAGACCCAGTACTTC. Amino acids: CASSVEGRGVETQYF. The rearrangement uses TRBV9 and TRBJ2-5; TRBD2 matches 7 bases. CDR3 length: 15 amino acids. The germline gives CDR1 SGDLS, CDR2 YYNGEE. Trimming removed 2 bases from V and 5 bases from J; junction bases left unmatched: 9.

The chain combines TRBV9 with TRBJ1-6; D unresolved. The CDR3 runs 15 residues. Germline V CDR1 and CDR2: SGDLS, YYNGEE. V was clipped by 3 bases and J by 0 bases, with 7 bases between them. The CDR3 loop is CASSAVSSYNSPLHF. CDR3 in DNA: TGTGCCAGCAGCGCAGTTAGCTCCTATAATTCACCCCTCCACTTT.

This chain links TRBV19 with TRBJ1-2, with 8 nucleotides matching TRBD1. V lost 7 bases to trimming and J lost 5 bases; unmatched junction nucleotides: 6. The CDR3 runs 13 residues. CDR1 is LNHDA, CDR2 SQIVND, per germline (reference sequence). The CDR3: CASNTGGGYGYTF. CDR3 coding DNA: TGTGCCAGTAATACAGGGGGGGGATATGGCTACACCTTC. The full variable domain, with the rest looked up from reference TRBV19 and TRBJ1-2, is DGGITQSPKYLFRKEGQNVTLSCEQNLNHDAMYWYRQDPGQGLRLIYYSQIVNDFQKGDIAEGYSVSREKKESFPLTVTSAQKNPTAFYLCASNTGGGYGYTFGSGTRLTVV.

The J gene is TRBJ1-5, the V gene TRBV7-2, with D unresolved. V shed 5 bases and J shed 0 bases, with 5 bases lying between them. The germline V gene encodes CDR1 SGHTA and CDR2 FQGNSA. CDR3 length: 13 amino acids. This CDR3 is CASSAGSNQPQHF. Written as DNA, the CDR3 is TGTGCCAGCAGCGCGGGTAGCAATCAGCCCCAGCATTTT.